A selection of T cell receptor beta chains follows, all from one sample in a study of blood T cell repertoires in COVID-19. Measured with immunoSEQ multiplex PCR; TCRdb has only the in-frame clones, and not every one. The sample includes about 250,000 clones, roughly 90% of them seen just once. Specimen: peripheral blood. These TCRs come from a woman aged 55-69 years with COVID-19, enrolled during active disease. Both conserved end residues are part of each CDR3. The D gene is left open where the match is weak. Clone size is not always given. Where it is, it says once, few, many or a class for expanded clones.

V	D	size	J	CDR3	DNA
TRBV12-5	NA	NA	TRBJ2-2	CASAAAGPNTGELFF	TGTGCTAGTGCCGCCGCAGGTCCTAACACCGGGGAGCTGTTTTTT
TRBV30	NA	NA	TRBJ1-2	CAWIQTGYYTF	TGTGCCTGGATCCAAACAGGGTACTACACCTTC
TRBV3-1/TRBV3-2	NA	once	TRBJ1-3	CASSLQGSGNTIYF	TGTGCCAGCAGCCTTCAGGGCTCTGGAAACACCATATATTTT
TRBV29-1	TRBD1	once	TRBJ1-2	CSVVSGTGYYGYTF	TGCAGCGTTGTCTCCGGGACAGGTTACTATGGCTACACCTTC
TRBV7-9	NA	NA	TRBJ1-2	CASSLDRALYGYTF	TGTGCCAGCAGCTTAGACAGGGCCCTCTATGGCTACACCTTC
TRBV5-1	TRBD1	NA	TRBJ1-2	CASDSGTGYNYGYTF	TGCGCCAGCGATTCCGGGACAGGCTACAACTATGGCTACACCTTC
TRBV5-5	NA	NA	TRBJ1-5	CASSLAGLSGNQPQHF	TGTGCCAGCAGCTTGGCAGGTCTAAGTGGAAATCAGCCCCAGCATTTT
TRBV7-9	NA	NA	TRBJ1-1	CASSLILSPEAFF	TGTGCCAGCAGCTTAATTTTGAGCCCTGAAGCTTTCTTT
TRBV14	NA	few	TRBJ1-1	CASANKGHQNTEAFF	TGTGCCAGTGCGAATAAAGGACACCAAAACACTGAAGCTTTCTTT
TRBV7-2	NA	once	TRBJ1-3	CASSLDPGTSSGNTIYF	TGTGCCAGCAGCTTAGACCCCGGGACATCCTCTGGAAACACCATATATTTT
TRBV5-6	TRBD1	NA	TRBJ2-3	CASSADRGTSTDTQYF	TGTGCCAGCAGCGCGGACAGGGGTACTAGCACAGATACGCAGTATTTT
TRBV5-1	NA	NA	TRBJ1-1	CASSMGQDTEAFF	TGCGCCAGCAGCATGGGGCAGGACACTGAAGCTTTCTTT
TRBV10-3	NA	NA	TRBJ1-2	CAIQFGEGRGYTF	TGTGCCATCCAGTTCGGAGAGGGTCGTGGCTACACCTTC
TRBV19	NA	once	TRBJ2-5	CASSMTVQETQYF	TGTGCCAGTAGTATGACAGTACAAGAGACCCAGTACTTC
TRBV18	TRBD2	few	TRBJ2-6	CASSLRTSGPSGANVLTF	TGTGCCAGCTCACTTCGAACTAGCGGACCCTCTGGGGCCAACGTCCTGACTTTC
TRBV19	NA	NA	TRBJ1-5	CASSMTGYQPQHF	TGTGCCAGTAGTATGACGGGATATCAGCCCCAGCATTTT
TRBV4-2	NA	NA	TRBJ2-3	CASSRTGTSTDTQYF	TGTGCCAGCAGCCGCACGGGAACTAGCACAGATACGCAGTATTTT
TRBV27	TRBD2	NA	TRBJ2-5	CASGGRTQETQYF	TGTGCCAGCGGCGGGAGAACCCAAGAGACCCAGTACTTC
TRBV30	TRBD1	NA	TRBJ1-5	CAWRTGGNQPQHF	TGTGCCTGGAGGACAGGGGGCAATCAGCCCCAGCATTTT
TRBV5-4	TRBD1	NA	TRBJ2-7	CASSDPDRAFGEQYF	TGTGCCAGCAGCGACCCGGACAGGGCGTTTGGGGAGCAGTACTTC
TRBV3-1/TRBV3-2	NA	NA	TRBJ2-7	CASSQRSGMGEQYF	TGTGCCAGCAGCCAAAGGTCCGGGATGGGGGAGCAGTACTTC
TRBV19	NA	NA	TRBJ2-1	CASSMASGGEQFF	TGTGCCAGTAGTATGGCCTCCGGAGGGGAGCAGTTCTTC